One TCR beta chain is described in this entry. The CDR3 covers 14 residues. The V gene's germline CDR1 is MGHDK and CDR2 SYGVNS. The V gene lost 4 bases and the J gene lost 6 bases, with 13 bases spanning the gap. Profiled with immunoSEQ multiplex PCR; TCRdb holds only in-frame clones, not every one. This table has fewer than 25,000 clones, 78% appearing once. This sample stems from a study of somatic mutations in cytotoxic T cells in rheumatoid arthritis. The sequence was obtained from an adult with rheumatoid arthritis. V and J are TRBV25-1 and TRBJ1-5; possible D gene TRBD1, 5 bases. The sequencing sample was made of CD8+ T cells sorted from blood. The CDR3 is CASSARGEGQPQHF. In DNA, the CDR3 is TGTGCCAGCAGTGCAAGGGGTGAGGGTCAGCCCCAGCATTTT.